These T cell receptor beta chains were read from a single sample in a study of blood T cell repertoires in COVID-19. Method: immunoSEQ multiplex PCR; TCRdb's copy keeps in-frame clones and lacks some. The sample has about 240,000 clones; 70% to 90% are singletons. The specimen sequenced was PBMCs or T cells enriched from blood (not recorded which). The receptors originated from a woman aged 40 to 49 with acute COVID-19. The CDR3 runs from the conserved cysteine through the conserved F or W. Rows may omit the clone size; those that give it use once, few, many or a size class.

cdr3_aa | j_call | clone_size | v_call | cdr3_length
CAISESGGTGRTGELFF | TRBJ2-2 | NA | TRBV10-3 | 17
CASSFFYEQFF | TRBJ2-1 | NA | TRBV7-2 | 11
CSTGDATTDTQYF | TRBJ2-3 | NA | TRBV7-9 | 13
CAWIQGGYEQYF | TRBJ2-7 | once | TRBV30 | 12
CASSQALPGASGSRNNEQFF | TRBJ2-1 | NA | TRBV4-2 | 20
CASSLALGRAYNEQFF | TRBJ2-1 | NA | TRBV5-6 | 16
CASSYSKLTNEKLFF | TRBJ1-4 | NA | TRBV6-5 | 15
CASSINRGTGNYGYTF | TRBJ1-2 | once | TRBV19 | 16
CATSREGTGEAGELFF | TRBJ2-2 | NA | TRBV15 | 16
CASSRQGDLYYNEQFF | TRBJ2-1 | NA | TRBV19 | 16
CASSSLGLAGPYEQYF | TRBJ2-7 | NA | TRBV28 | 16
CASSTSGRDEQYF | TRBJ2-7 | NA | TRBV19 | 13
CASRQTGSYEQYF | TRBJ2-7 | NA | TRBV2 | 13
CASSEQGGAFADSYEQYF | TRBJ2-7 | NA | TRBV2 | 18
CASSPWEGRDNEQFF | TRBJ2-1 | few | TRBV9 | 15
CASSVRTGGDEKLFF | TRBJ1-4 | NA | TRBV2 | 15
CASSLRGLKIEAFF | TRBJ1-1 | NA | TRBV27 | 14
CASSFYGGGGEKLFF | TRBJ1-4 | NA | TRBV27 | 15
CASSRDRSGYEQYF | TRBJ2-7 | NA | TRBV6-5 | 14
CASSSTGTREAEQFF | TRBJ2-1 | NA | TRBV27 | 15
CSGGGLETQYF | TRBJ2-5 | NA | TRBV29-1 | 11
CASSQLGGNQPQHF | TRBJ1-5 | NA | TRBV4-1 | 14
CAAGGTANQPQHF | TRBJ1-5 | NA | TRBV24-1 | 13
CASSQGDREVDTEAFF | TRBJ1-1 | NA | TRBV4-1 | 16
CASSEPRTSVNYEQYF | TRBJ2-7 | NA | TRBV10-2 | 16
CASTPGDLLLNQPQHF | TRBJ1-5 | NA | TRBV5-8 | 16
CASTPTSGYNEQFF | TRBJ2-1 | NA | TRBV6-5 | 14
CASSLVSGTYEQYF | TRBJ2-7 | NA | TRBV5-1 | 14
CASSEKTGFYGYTF | TRBJ1-2 | NA | TRBV2 | 14
CASGGTGFNYGYTF | TRBJ1-2 | NA | TRBV19 | 14
CASSMPSGSIEYF | TRBJ2-7 | NA | TRBV11-1 | 13
CASSLAGAPGDTQYF | TRBJ2-3 | NA | TRBV2 | 15
CASSQVFGTGQYEQYF | TRBJ2-7 | NA | TRBV4-1 | 16